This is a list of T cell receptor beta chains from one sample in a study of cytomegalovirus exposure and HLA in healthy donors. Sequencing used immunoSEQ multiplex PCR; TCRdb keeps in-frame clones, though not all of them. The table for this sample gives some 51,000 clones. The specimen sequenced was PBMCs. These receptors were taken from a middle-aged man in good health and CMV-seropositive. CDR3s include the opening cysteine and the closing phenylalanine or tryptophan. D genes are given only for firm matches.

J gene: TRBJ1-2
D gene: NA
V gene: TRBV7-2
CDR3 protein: CASSFSQGNPEYGYTF
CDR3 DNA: TGTGCCAGCAGCTTCTCCCAGGGGAACCCAGAATATGGCTACACCTTC

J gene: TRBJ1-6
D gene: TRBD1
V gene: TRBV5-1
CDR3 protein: CASSLDRGINSPLHF
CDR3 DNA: TGCGCCAGCTCACTGGACAGGGGGATTAATTCACCCCTCCACTTT

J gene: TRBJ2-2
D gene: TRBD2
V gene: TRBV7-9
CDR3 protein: CASSRGLAATGELFF
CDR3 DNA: TGTGCCAGCAGCCGAGGACTAGCGGCCACCGGGGAGCTGTTTTTT

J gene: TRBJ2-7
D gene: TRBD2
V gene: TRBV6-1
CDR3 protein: CASSVGTSGLSYEQYF
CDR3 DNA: TGTGCCAGCAGTGTAGGAACTAGCGGGCTCTCCTACGAGCAGTACTTC

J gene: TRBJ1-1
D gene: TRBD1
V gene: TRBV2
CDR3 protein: CASSGQGNTEAFF
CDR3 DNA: TGTGCCAGCAGTGGACAGGGAAACACTGAAGCTTTCTTT

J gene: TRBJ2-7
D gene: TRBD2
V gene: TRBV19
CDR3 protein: CASSVGLGPYEQYF
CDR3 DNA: TGTGCCAGTAGTGTTGGACTAGGACCATACGAGCAGTACTTC

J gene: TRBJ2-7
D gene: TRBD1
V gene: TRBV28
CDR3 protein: CASSFGVTGQQAYEQYF
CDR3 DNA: TGTGCCAGCAGTTTCGGGGTCACGGGACAGCAAGCCTACGAGCAGTACTTC

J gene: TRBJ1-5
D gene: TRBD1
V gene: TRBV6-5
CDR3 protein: CASSTTGGDQPQHF
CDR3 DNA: TGTGCCAGCAGCACGACAGGGGGGGACCAGCCCCAGCATTTT

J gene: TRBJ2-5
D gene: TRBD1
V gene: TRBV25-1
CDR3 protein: CASSIGTGGRKTQYF
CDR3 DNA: TGTGCCAGCAGCATAGGGACAGGGGGAAGGAAGACCCAGTACTTC

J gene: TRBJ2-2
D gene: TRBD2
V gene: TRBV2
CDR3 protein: CASSGLAAYTGELFF
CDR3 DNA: TGTGCCAGCAGTGGTCTAGCGGCCTACACCGGGGAGCTGTTTTTT

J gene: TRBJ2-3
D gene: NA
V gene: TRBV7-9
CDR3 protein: CASSLRASAIDTQYF
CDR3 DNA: TGTGCCAGCAGCCTTAGGGCTAGCGCCATTGATACGCAGTATTTT

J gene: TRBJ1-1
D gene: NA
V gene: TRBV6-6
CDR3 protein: CASSLPGATNTEAFF
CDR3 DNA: TGTGCCAGCAGTTTACCAGGGGCCACGAACACTGAAGCTTTCTTT

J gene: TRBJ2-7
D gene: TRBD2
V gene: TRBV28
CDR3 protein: CGSRGAYEQYF
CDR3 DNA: TGTGGATCACGGGGGGCCTACGAGCAGTACTTC

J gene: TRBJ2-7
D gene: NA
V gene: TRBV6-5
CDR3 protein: CASRRDFPYEQYF
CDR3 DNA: TGTGCCAGCAGGAGGGATTTCCCCTACGAGCAGTACTTC

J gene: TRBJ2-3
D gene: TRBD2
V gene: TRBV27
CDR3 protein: CASSVFAGGGLRDTQYF
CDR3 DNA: TGTGCCAGCAGTGTATTCGCGGGCGGGGGGCTGAGAGATACGCAGTATTTT

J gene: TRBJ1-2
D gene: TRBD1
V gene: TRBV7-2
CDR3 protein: CASSRTGGAGGYTF
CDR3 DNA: TGTGCCAGCAGCCGCACAGGGGGCGCGGGGGGCTACACCTTC

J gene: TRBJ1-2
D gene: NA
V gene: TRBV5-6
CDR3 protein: CASSFSTGTYGYTF
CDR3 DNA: TGTGCCAGCAGCTTTTCAACAGGGACCTATGGCTACACCTTC

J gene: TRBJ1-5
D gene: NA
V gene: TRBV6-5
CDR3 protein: CASSLAYSGNQPQHF
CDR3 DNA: TGTGCCAGCAGTCTGGCCTACAGTGGCAATCAGCCCCAGCATTTT

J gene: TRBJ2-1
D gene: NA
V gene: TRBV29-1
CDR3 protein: CSAGSSYNEQFF
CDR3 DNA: TGCAGCGCGGGGAGCTCCTACAATGAGCAGTTCTTC

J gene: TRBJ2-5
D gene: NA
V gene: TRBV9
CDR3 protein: CASSVSPAWQGQKETQYF
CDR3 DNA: TGTGCCAGCAGCGTATCGCCGGCGTGGCAGGGGCAGAAGGAGACCCAGTACTTC

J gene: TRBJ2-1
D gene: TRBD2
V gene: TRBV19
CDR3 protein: CASSMLAGEKFF
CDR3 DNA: TGTGCCAGTAGTATGTTGGCGGGAGAGAAGTTCTTC

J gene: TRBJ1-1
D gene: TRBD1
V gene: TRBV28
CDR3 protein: CASTLGQGRTEAFF
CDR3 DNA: TGTGCCAGCACCTTGGGACAGGGCCGCACTGAAGCTTTCTTT

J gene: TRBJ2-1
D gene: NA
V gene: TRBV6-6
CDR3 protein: CASISPHNEQFF
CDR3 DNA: TGTGCCAGCATTAGTCCCCACAATGAGCAGTTCTTC

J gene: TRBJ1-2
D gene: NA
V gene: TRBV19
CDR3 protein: CASRRLGGTANYGYTF
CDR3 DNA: TGTGCCAGTAGACGCCTCGGAGGAACGGCTAACTATGGCTACACCTTC

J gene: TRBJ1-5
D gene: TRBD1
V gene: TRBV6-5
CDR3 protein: CASSPAWTGGQPQHF
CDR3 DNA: TGTGCCAGCAGCCCCGCTTGGACAGGGGGTCAGCCCCAGCATTTT

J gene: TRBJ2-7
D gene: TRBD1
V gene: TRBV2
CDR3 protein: CASTQGAPYEQYF
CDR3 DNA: TGTGCCAGTACCCAGGGGGCCCCCTACGAGCAGTACTTC

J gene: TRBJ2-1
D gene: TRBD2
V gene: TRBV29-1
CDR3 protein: CSVSTWGGNEQFF
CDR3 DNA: TGCAGCGTTTCCACTTGGGGAGGGAATGAGCAGTTCTTC

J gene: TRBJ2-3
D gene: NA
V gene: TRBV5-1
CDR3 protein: CASSLSADTQYF
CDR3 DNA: TGCGCCAGCAGCTTGTCCGCAGATACGCAGTATTTT

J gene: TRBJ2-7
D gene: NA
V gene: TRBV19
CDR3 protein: CASSSSGAGLGEQYF
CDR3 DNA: TGTGCCAGTAGTTCCTCTGGGGCAGGGCTAGGCGAGCAGTACTTC

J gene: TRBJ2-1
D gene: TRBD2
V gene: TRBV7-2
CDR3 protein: CASSSSGGTYNEQFF
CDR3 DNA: TGTGCCAGCAGCTCCTCGGGGGGGACCTACAATGAGCAGTTCTTC

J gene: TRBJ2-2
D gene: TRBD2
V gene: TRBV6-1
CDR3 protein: CASSGASGWNTGELFF
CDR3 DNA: TGTGCCAGCAGTGGCGCTAGCGGCTGGAACACCGGGGAGCTGTTTTTT

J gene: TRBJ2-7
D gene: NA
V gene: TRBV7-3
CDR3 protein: CASSPEGSYEQYF
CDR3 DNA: TGTGCCAGCAGTCCAGAGGGCTCCTACGAGCAGTACTTC

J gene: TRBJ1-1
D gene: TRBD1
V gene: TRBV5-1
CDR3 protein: CASSFKGATEAFF
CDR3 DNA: TGCGCCAGCAGCTTTAAGGGGGCCACTGAAGCTTTCTTT

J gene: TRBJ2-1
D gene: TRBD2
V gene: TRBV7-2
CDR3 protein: CASSWARTSGLFYNEQFF
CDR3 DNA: TGTGCCAGCAGCTGGGCTCGGACTAGCGGGTTATTCTACAATGAGCAGTTCTTC

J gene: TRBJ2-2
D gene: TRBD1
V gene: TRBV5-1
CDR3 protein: CASQGQGNTGELFF
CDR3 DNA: TGCGCCAGCCAGGGACAGGGGAACACCGGGGAGCTGTTTTTT

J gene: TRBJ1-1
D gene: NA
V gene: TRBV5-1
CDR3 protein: CASSPSLSPDTEAFF
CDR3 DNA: TGCGCCAGCAGCCCCTCCCTGTCCCCGGACACTGAAGCTTTCTTT

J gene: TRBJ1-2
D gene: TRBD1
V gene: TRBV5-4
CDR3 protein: CASSPDRAYYGYTF
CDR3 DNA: TGTGCCAGCAGCCCGGACAGGGCCTACTATGGCTACACCTTC

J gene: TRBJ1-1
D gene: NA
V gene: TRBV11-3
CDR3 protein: CASRDSHMNTEAFF
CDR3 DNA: TGTGCCAGCAGGGACAGCCACATGAACACTGAAGCTTTCTTT

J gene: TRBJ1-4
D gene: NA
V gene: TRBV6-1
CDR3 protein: CASSGSTATNEKLFF
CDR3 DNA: TGTGCCAGCAGTGGTTCAACTGCAACTAATGAAAAACTGTTTTTT

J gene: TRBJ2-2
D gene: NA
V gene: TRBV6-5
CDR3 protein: CASSYDYNTGELFF
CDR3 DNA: TGTGCCAGCAGTTACGACTACAACACCGGGGAGCTGTTTTTT

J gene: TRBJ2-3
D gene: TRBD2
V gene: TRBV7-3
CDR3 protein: CASSPILGLAGSDTQYF
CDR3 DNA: TGTGCCAGCAGCCCAATCCTCGGACTAGCGGGTTCAGATACGCAGTATTTT

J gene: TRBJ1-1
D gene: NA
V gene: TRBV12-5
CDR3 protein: CASGFGGGINEAFF
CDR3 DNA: TGTGCTAGTGGTTTCGGGGGGGGGATTAATGAAGCTTTCTTT

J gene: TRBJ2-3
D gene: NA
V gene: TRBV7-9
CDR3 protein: CASSFAAGTDTQYF
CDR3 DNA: TGTGCCAGCAGCTTCGCAGCGGGCACAGATACGCAGTATTTT

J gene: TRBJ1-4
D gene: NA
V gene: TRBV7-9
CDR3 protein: CASSGRQRPTNEKLFF
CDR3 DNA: TGTGCCAGCAGCGGCAGACAGAGACCAACTAATGAAAAACTGTTTTTT

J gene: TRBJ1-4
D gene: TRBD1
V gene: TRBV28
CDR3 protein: CASSGPGQGGEKLFF
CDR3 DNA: TGTGCCAGCAGTGGACCGGGACAGGGAGGCGAAAAACTGTTTTTT

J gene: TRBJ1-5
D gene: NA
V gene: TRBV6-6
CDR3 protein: CASSPQGNQPQHF
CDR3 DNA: TGTGCCAGCAGTCCCCAGGGGAATCAGCCCCAGCATTTT